This T cell receptor (beta chain) is from a study of blood T cell repertoires in COVID-19. Study details: The United States, Italy and Spain provided the acute and convalescent COVID-19 samples.

Original analysis: Amplifying reference gene primers gave estimates of nucleated cell counts. Sequencing used immunoSEQ multiplex PCR; TCRdb keeps in-frame clones, though not all of them. V and J calls plus clone size are reproduced from that table; the DNA served to infer D and trimming. The sample has around 250,000 clones; about 80% are singletons. V gave up 4 bases and J gave up 6 bases, with 10 bases separating them. The CDR3 spans 12 residues. This receptor was taken from a young man who had recovered from COVID-19. Sequenced sample: peripheral blood. The rearrangement links TRBV12-3 or TRBV12-4 to TRBJ2-7; perhaps TRBD2 as D (6 bases). The CDR3 loop is CASSSTSSEQYF. CDR3 DNA sequence: TGTGCCAGCAGTTCGACTAGTAGCGAGCAGTACTTC.